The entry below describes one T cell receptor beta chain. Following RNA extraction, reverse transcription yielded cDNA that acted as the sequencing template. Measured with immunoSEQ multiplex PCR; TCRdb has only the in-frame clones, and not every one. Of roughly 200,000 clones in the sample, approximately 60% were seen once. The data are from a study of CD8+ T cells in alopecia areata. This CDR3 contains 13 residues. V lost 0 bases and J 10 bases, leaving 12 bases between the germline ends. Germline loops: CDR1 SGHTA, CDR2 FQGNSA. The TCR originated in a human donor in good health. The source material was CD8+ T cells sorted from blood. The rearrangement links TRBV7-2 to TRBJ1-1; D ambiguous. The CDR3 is CASSLAGEWGAFF. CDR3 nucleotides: TGTGCCAGCAGCTTAGCAGGAGAATGGGGAGCTTTCTTT.